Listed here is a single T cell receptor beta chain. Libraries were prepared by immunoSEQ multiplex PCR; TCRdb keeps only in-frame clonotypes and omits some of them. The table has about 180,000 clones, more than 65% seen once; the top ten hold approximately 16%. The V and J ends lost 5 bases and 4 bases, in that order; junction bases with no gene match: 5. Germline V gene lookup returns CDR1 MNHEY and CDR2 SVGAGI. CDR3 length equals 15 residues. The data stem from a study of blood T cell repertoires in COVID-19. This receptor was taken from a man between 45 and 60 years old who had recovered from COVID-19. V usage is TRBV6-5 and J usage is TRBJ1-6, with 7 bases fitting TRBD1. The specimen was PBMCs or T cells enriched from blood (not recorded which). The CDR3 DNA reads TGTGCCAGCAGTCTCCGGGACAGATATAATTCACCCCTCCACTTT. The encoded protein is CASSLRDRYNSPLHF.